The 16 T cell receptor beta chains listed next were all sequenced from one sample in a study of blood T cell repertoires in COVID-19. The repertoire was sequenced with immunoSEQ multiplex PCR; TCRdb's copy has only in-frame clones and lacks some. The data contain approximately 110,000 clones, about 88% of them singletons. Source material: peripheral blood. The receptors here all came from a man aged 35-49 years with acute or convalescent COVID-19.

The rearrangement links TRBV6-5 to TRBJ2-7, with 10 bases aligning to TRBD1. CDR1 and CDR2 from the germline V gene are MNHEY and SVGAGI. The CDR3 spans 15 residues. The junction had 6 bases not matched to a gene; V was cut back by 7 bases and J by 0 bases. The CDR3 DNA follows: TGTGCCAGCAAACCCAGGACAGGGGGCTCCTACGAGCAGTACTTC. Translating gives CASKPRTGGSYEQYF.

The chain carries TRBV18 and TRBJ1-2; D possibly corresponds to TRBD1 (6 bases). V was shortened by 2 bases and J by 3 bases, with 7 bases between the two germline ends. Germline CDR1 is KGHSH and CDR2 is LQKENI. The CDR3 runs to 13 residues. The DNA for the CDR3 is TGTGCCAGCTCACCAGCAGGGGACTATGGCTACACCTTC. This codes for CASSPAGDYGYTF.

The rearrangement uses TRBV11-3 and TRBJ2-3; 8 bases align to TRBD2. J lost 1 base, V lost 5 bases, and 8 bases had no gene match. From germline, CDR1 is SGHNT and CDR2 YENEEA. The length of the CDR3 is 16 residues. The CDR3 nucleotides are TGTGCCAGCAGCACGGGGGGGGGCACGGGCACAGATACGCAGTATTTT. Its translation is CASSTGGGTGTDTQYF.

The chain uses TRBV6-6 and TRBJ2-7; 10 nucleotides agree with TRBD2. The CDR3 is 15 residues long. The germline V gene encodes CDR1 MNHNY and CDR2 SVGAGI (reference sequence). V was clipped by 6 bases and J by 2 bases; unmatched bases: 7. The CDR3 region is CASSPRSGGAYEQYF. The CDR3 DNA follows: TGTGCCAGCAGCCCCCGGAGCGGGGGGGCCTACGAGCAGTACTTC.

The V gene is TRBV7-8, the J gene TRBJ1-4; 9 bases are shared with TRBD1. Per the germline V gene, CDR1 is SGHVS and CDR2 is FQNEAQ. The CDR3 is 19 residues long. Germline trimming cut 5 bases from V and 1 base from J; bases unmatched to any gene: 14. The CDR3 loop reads CASSIRHRGRGVTNEKLFF. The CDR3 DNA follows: TGTGCCAGCAGCATCAGACACAGGGGGCGCGGTGTAACTAATGAAAAACTGTTTTTT.

CDR3 protein: CASSYSKAGSGELFF. In DNA, the CDR3 is TGTGCCAGCAGTTACTCGAAGGCAGGGTCCGGGGAGCTGTTTTTT. The V gene is TRBV6-6, the J gene TRBJ2-2, with a weak D call TRBD1 (5 bases). V lost 0 bases and J lost 6, with 11 bases in between. The CDR3 runs to 15 residues. CDR1 and CDR2 from the germline V gene are MNHNY and SVGAGI (reference sequence).

The CDR3 spells CASRDGGLSYEQYF. The CDR3 region has the DNA TGTGCCAGCAGGGACGGGGGGCTTTCCTACGAGCAGTACTTC. The V call is TRBV6-6, the J call TRBJ2-7; TRBD2 might be the D (7 bases). Germline CDR1 MNHNY, CDR2 SVGAGI (reference sequence). The CDR3 is 14 residues long. V lost 6 bases to trimming and J lost 1 base, with 13 bases between them.

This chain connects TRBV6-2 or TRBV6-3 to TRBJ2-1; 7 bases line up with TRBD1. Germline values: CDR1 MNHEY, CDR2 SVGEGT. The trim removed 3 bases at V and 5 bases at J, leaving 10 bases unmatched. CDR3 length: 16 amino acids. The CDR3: CASSYYPRGINNEQFF. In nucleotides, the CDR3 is TGTGCCAGCAGTTATTATCCCAGGGGGATTAACAATGAGCAGTTCTTC.

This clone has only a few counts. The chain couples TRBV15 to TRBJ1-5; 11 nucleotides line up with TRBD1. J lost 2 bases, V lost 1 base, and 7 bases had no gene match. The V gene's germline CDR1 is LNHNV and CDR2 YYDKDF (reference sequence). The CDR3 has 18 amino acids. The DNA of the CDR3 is TGTGCCACCAGCAGAGGGGTTAGGACAGGGGGCGGCAATCAGCCCCAGCATTTT. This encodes CATSRGVRTGGGNQPQHF.

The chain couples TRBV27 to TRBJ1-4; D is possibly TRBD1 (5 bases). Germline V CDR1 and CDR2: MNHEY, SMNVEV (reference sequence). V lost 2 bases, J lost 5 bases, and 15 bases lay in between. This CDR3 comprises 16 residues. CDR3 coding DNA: TGTGCCAGCAGTTTAAGGGGCACCGTCCGGAATGAAAAACTGTTTTTT. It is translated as CASSLRGTVRNEKLFF. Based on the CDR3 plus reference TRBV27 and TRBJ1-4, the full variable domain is EAQVTQNPRYLITVTGKKLTVTCSQNMNHEYMSWYRQDPGLGLRQIYYSMNVEVTDKGDVPEGYKVSRKEKRNFPLILESPSPNQTSLYFCASSLRGTVRNEKLFFGSGTQLSVL.

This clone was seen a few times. The CDR3 nucleotides read TGTGCCAGCAGCCCGGGCGGCGGGGGCTACACCTTC. This codes for CASSPGGGGYTF. The V and J genes are TRBV16 and TRBJ1-2, with no clear D. The CDR3 has 12 residues. The germline gives CDR1 KGHSY, CDR2 FQNENV. With 4 bases removed from V and 8 bases from J, the gap between germline ends came to 11 bases. Full variable domain (rest looked up from reference TRBV16 and TRBJ1-2): GEEVAQTPKHLVRGEGQKAKLYCAPIKGHSYVFWYQQVLKNEFKFLISFQNENVFDETGMPKERFSAKCLPNSPCSLEIQATKLEDSAVYFCASSPGGGGYTFGSGTRLTVV.

CDR3: CASRAGTGSYEQYF. The CDR3 nucleotides are TGTGCCAGCAGGGCCGGGACAGGGTCCTACGAGCAGTACTTC. The chain employs TRBV2 and TRBJ2-7, with 9 bases that match TRBD1. Germline V lookup: CDR1 SNHLY, CDR2 FYNNEI. After removal of 6 bases from V and 1 base from J, the junction contained 4 bases not matched to a gene. CDR3 size: 14 residues.

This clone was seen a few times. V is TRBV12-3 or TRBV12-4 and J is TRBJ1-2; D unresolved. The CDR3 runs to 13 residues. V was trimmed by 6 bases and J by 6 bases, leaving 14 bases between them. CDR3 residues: CASSPGGRNGYTF. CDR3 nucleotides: TGTGCCAGCAGCCCGGGAGGGAGGAATGGCTACACCTTC.

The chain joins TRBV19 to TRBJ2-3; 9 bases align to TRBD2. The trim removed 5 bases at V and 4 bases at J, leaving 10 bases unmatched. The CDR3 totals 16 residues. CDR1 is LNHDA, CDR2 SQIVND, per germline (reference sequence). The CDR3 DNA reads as TGTGCCAGTAGTCCCCGGGGAGCGGGAGGTCCAGATACGCAGTATTTT. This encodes CASSPRGAGGPDTQYF. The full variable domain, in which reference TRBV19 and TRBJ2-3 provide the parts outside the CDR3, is DGGITQSPKYLFRKEGQNVTLSCEQNLNHDAMYWYRQDPGQGLRLIYYSQIVNDFQKGDIAEGYSVSREKKESFPLTVTSAQKNPTAFYLCASSPRGAGGPDTQYFGPGTRLTVL.

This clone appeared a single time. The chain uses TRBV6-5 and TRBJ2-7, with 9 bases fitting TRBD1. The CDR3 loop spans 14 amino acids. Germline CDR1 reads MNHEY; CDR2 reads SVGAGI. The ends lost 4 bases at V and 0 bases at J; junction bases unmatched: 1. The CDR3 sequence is CASSWGQGSYEQYF. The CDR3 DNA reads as TGTGCCAGCAGTTGGGGACAGGGCTCCTACGAGCAGTACTTC.

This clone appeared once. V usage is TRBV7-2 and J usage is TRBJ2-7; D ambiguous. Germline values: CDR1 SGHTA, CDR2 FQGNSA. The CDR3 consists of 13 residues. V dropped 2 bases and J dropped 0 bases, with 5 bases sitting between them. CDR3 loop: CASSLSSSYEQYF. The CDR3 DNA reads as TGTGCCAGCAGCTTATCTAGCTCCTACGAGCAGTACTTC.